Shown below are 28 T cell receptor beta chains from a single sample sequenced in a study of T cell repertoires in ileal Crohn's disease. Clones were sequenced by immunoSEQ multiplex PCR, and TCRdb holds only the in-frame ones, with some missing. The sample carries 13,000 or so clones, just under 80% recorded once. Stated time point: neoterminal ileum biopsy at postoperative endoscopy, about 6 months after surgery. Sequencing used ileal tissue. These TCRs come from an adult with Crohn's disease.

The V call is TRBV5-6, the J call TRBJ2-3; 11 bases match TRBD1. J was trimmed by 5 bases and V by 3 bases; bases with no gene match: 8. The CDR3 runs 16 residues. In germline, CDR1 is SGHDT, CDR2 YYEEEE. CDR3 in DNA: TGTGCCAGCAGCTGGACAGGGGGCGCATTTAAAGATACGCAGTATTTT. Amino acids: CASSWTGGAFKDTQYF.

The chain has TRBV4-1 and TRBJ2-7; perhaps TRBD1 as D (7 bases). Germline CDR1 and CDR2: MGHRA and YSYEKL. The germline V and J ends were trimmed by 2 bases and 5 bases, with 19 bases remaining between them. The CDR3 is made up of 16 amino acids. CDR3 residues: CASSQTSGGQGHEQYF. In DNA, the CDR3 is TGCGCCAGCAGCCAAACATCAGGGGGGCAGGGCCACGAGCAGTACTTC.

The chain carries TRBV25-1 and TRBJ2-1; TRBD2 aligns across 11 bases. Germline trimming cut 0 bases from V and 7 bases from J; bases unmatched to any gene: 5. Germline V CDR1 and CDR2: MGHDK, SYGVNS. The CDR3 covers 16 residues. DNA of the CDR3: TGTGCCAGCAGTGAATACTTACGGACTAGCGGGAATGAGCAGTTCTTC. It specifies CASSEYLRTSGNEQFF.

V is TRBV7-8 and J is TRBJ2-7; 7 bases are shared with TRBD2. The trim removed 3 bases at V and 8 bases at J, leaving 10 bases unmatched. The CDR3 has 14 residues. Looked up from germline, CDR1 is SGHVS and CDR2 is FQNEAQ. CDR3 in DNA: TGTGCCAGCAGCTTTGGGCGGGGGACCCTCAAGCAGTACTTC. It specifies CASSFGRGTLKQYF.

The V gene is TRBV6-1, the J gene TRBJ2-1; 12 bases map to TRBD2. The junction had 2 bases not matched to a gene; V was cut back by 4 bases and J by 4 bases. CDR1 is MNHNS, CDR2 SASEGT, per germline. The CDR3 is 15 residues long. CDR3 region: CASSATSGGYNEQFF. CDR3 bases: TGTGCCAGCAGTGCGACTAGCGGGGGTTACAATGAGCAGTTCTTC.

This clone is medium-sized within its sample. This chain connects TRBV19 to TRBJ1-1; 9 bases map to TRBD1. The germline V gene has CDR1 LNHDA and CDR2 SQIVND (reference sequence). The CDR3 is 14 amino acids. The ends lost 5 bases at V and 6 bases at J; junction bases unmatched: 7. The CDR3: CASSPGQGPAEAFF. The CDR3 DNA reads as TGTGCCAGTAGTCCGGGACAGGGACCGGCTGAAGCTTTCTTT. Complete variable domain (other parts from reference TRBV19 and TRBJ1-1): DGGITQSPKYLFRKEGQNVTLSCEQNLNHDAMYWYRQDPGQGLRLIYYSQIVNDFQKGDIAEGYSVSREKKESFPLTVTSAQKNPTAFYLCASSPGQGPAEAFFGQGTRLTVV.

This rearrangement joins TRBV6-6 to TRBJ2-7, with a weak D call TRBD1 (6 bases). This CDR3 spans 16 amino acids. Germline V gene data show CDR1 as MNHNY and CDR2 as SVGAGI (reference sequence). Trimming took off 0 bases at V and 3 bases at J, with 15 bases between the two ends. The CDR3: CASSYSLDRPHYEQYF. The DNA for the CDR3 is TGTGCCAGCAGTTACTCCCTGGACAGACCCCACTACGAGCAGTACTTC.

The chain is built from TRBV6-5 and TRBJ1-2; possibly TRBD1 for D (6 bases). Trimming removed 0 bases from V and 4 bases from J, with 15 bases in between. From germline, CDR1 is MNHEY and CDR2 SVGAGI. The CDR3 has 16 amino acids. CDR3 DNA: TGTGCCAGCAGTTACTCGGGGGGGCAGGGGCTCTATGGCTACACCTTC. Translating it yields CASSYSGGQGLYGYTF.

Worth noting for this clone: A junction boundary mismatches the germline segment, possibly from a read error. This rearrangement joins TRBV12-5 to TRBJ1-3; TRBD1 agrees at 7 bases. CDR1 and CDR2 from the germline V gene are LGHNT and FRNRAP. The CDR3 sequence is 15 residues long. As DNA, the CDR3 is TGTGCTAGTGCTCCGCAGACAGGGTCGATGTTCGGGGTGCATTTT. As protein: CASAPQTGSMFGVHF.

This clone was detected a few times. This chain joins TRBV19 and TRBJ1-1, with D perhaps matching TRBD1 (5 bases). The CDR3 spans 14 residues. Germline V gives CDR1 LNHDA, CDR2 SQIVND (reference sequence). The ends were cut back, 5 bases at V and 1 base at J, with 11 bases in the middle. Written as DNA, the CDR3 is TGTGCCAGTAGTGTCGGGGGAGGGAACACTGAAGCTTTCTTT. Its protein is CASSVGGGNTEAFF.

The rearrangement uses TRBV5-1 and TRBJ1-2, with D tentatively TRBD1 (5 bases). Germline lookup yields CDR1 SGHRS and CDR2 YFSETQ. The length of the CDR3 is 16 residues. The V end lost 1 base, the J end lost 6 bases, and 19 bases lay between the germline ends. This chain's CDR3 is CASSLRDVAGNNGYTF. The CDR3 DNA reads TGCGCCAGCAGCTTGAGGGACGTAGCGGGGAATAATGGCTACACCTTC.

The chain joins TRBV6-5 to TRBJ1-4; TRBD1 matches at 11 bases. Trimming at V came to 6 bases and at J to 8 bases, leaving 8 bases not matched to a gene. The germline V gene encodes CDR1 MNHEY and CDR2 SVGAGI. The CDR3 extends over 15 amino acids. The CDR3 coding sequence is TGTGCCAGCAGAACGTCCGGGACAGGGGGGGAAAAACTGTTTTTT. It is translated as CASRTSGTGGEKLFF.

The V and J genes are TRBV7-3 and TRBJ2-2, with 13 bases that match TRBD2. Looked up from germline, CDR1 is SGHTA and CDR2 is FQGTGA. The CDR3 extends over 15 amino acids. Trimming removed 5 bases from V and 5 bases from J; junction bases left unmatched: 2. The CDR3 DNA sequence: TGTGCCAGCAGCCCGGGACTAGCGGGGACCGGGGAGCTGTTTTTT. As protein: CASSPGLAGTGELFF.

This sequence joins TRBV11-1 and TRBJ2-3; 9 positions match TRBD2. The junction had 14 bases not matched to a gene; V was cut back by 6 bases and J by 4 bases. This CDR3 is 17 amino acids long. Germline assignment: CDR1 SGHAT and CDR2 FQDESV (reference sequence). CDR3 amino acids: CASRGTQGGLAPDTQYF. The CDR3 nucleotides read TGTGCCAGCAGGGGGACACAGGGCGGACTAGCGCCAGATACGCAGTATTTT.

The V gene is TRBV28, the J gene TRBJ1-1, with D uncertain. The germline CDR1 and CDR2 sequences are MDHEN and SYDVKM. The V end lost 6 bases, the J end lost 5 bases, and 10 bases lay between the germline ends. The length of the CDR3 is 12 residues. The CDR3 here is CASSSTWTEAFF. CDR3 DNA: TGTGCCAGCAGCTCTACGTGGACTGAAGCTTTCTTT.

The chain uses TRBV7-9 and TRBJ1-4; TRBD1 agrees at 10 bases. From germline, CDR1 is SEHNR and CDR2 FQNEAQ (reference sequence). The CDR3 contains 15 residues. The V and J ends lost 5 bases and 5 bases, in that order; junction bases with no gene match: 5. CDR3 nucleotide sequence: TGTGCCAGCAGCCCGGGACAGGGGTGGAATGAAAAACTGTTTTTT. It translates to CASSPGQGWNEKLFF.

The chain is built from TRBV28 and TRBJ1-3, with D possibly matching TRBD1 (5 bases). CDR1 is MDHEN, CDR2 SYDVKM, per germline. CDR3 length: 16 residues. Trimming stripped 8 bases from V and 5 bases from J, with 22 bases between. This CDR3 is CASGRGTDSRRNTIYF. As DNA, the CDR3 is TGTGCCAGCGGACGGGGGACGGATTCTCGCCGAAACACCATATATTTT. Using reference TRBV28 and TRBJ1-3 for the parts outside the CDR3, the full variable domain is DVKVTQSSRYLVKRTGEKVFLECVQDMDHENMFWYRQDPGLGLRLIYFSYDVKMKEKGDIPEGYSVSREKKERFSLILESASTNQTSMYLCASGRGTDSRRNTIYFGEGSWLTVV.

Here the CDR3 reads CASSSRLVSNQPQHF. CDR3 DNA: TGTGCCAGCAGCTCCCGACTGGTTAGCAATCAGCCCCAGCATTTT. The chain has TRBV11-2 and TRBJ1-5, with D hard to call. The germline V gene encodes CDR1 SGHAT and CDR2 FQNNGV. The CDR3 is made up of 15 amino acids. V lost 4 bases and J 0 bases, leaving 10 bases between the germline ends.

The table lists this clone with a few counts. The V gene is TRBV6-1, the J gene TRBJ2-6; D is perhaps TRBD2 (5 bases). From germline, CDR1 is MNHNS and CDR2 SASEGT. The CDR3 has 17 amino acids. Trimming cost V 0 bases and J 2 bases, with 11 bases left between them. As DNA, the CDR3 is TGTGCCAGCAGTGAAGCGCTGTGGGGAGCTGGGGCCAACGTCCTGACTTTC. Translation gives CASSEALWGAGANVLTF.

This chain joins TRBV18 and TRBJ2-7, with 10 bases aligning to TRBD1. Germline V gives CDR1 KGHSH, CDR2 LQKENI. The CDR3 is 13 amino acids. The ends lost 5 bases at V and 6 bases at J; junction bases unmatched: 4. The CDR3 loop reads CASSSGQGREQYF. The CDR3 bases are TGTGCCAGCTCATCGGGACAGGGGCGCGAGCAGTACTTC.

The chain joins TRBV12-5 to TRBJ2-2, with D maybe TRBD2 (6 bases). V was shortened by 9 bases and J by 5 bases, with 10 bases between the two germline ends. CDR3 length: 12 amino acids. Germline loops: CDR1 LGHNT, CDR2 FRNRAP. The CDR3 loop is CASSRGTGELFF. The DNA for the CDR3 is TGTGCTAGCAGCCGGGGGACCGGGGAGCTGTTTTTT.

This chain connects TRBV6-5 to TRBJ1-2; 7 bases fit TRBD1. The trim removed 6 bases at V and 4 bases at J, leaving 8 bases unmatched. CDR3 length: 14 residues. Germline V CDR1 and CDR2: MNHEY, SVGAGI. The CDR3 DNA follows: TGTGCCAGCAGCCAACCGCCAGGGGGCTATGGCTACACCTTC. Translating gives CASSQPPGGYGYTF.

V usage is TRBV13 and J usage is TRBJ2-7; 8 nucleotides agree with TRBD2. Germline CDR1 reads PRHDT; CDR2 reads FYEKMQ (reference sequence). The CDR3 has 15 amino acids. J gave up 6 bases and V 4 bases, and 11 bases lay outside the gene matches. CDR3 coding DNA: TGTGCCAGCAGCTCCCAAGCGGGAGTTACGGGCGAGCAGTACTTC. Translating it yields CASSSQAGVTGEQYF.

The chain couples TRBV11-2 to TRBJ2-7, with 7 positions matching TRBD2. The germline CDR1 and CDR2 sequences are SGHAT and FQNNGV. V shed 3 bases and J 1 base; nucleotides not matched to a gene: 6. This CDR3 has 15 residues. The CDR3: CASSFPGTISYEQYF. Written as DNA, the CDR3 is TGTGCCAGCAGCTTCCCCGGGACTATATCCTACGAGCAGTACTTC.

The chain links TRBV9 to TRBJ2-2, with TRBD2 matching over 7 bases. V gave up 4 bases and J gave up 0 bases; unmatched junction bases: 6. CDR1 and CDR2 (germline): SGDLS, YYNGEE. This CDR3 is built from 16 residues. The CDR3 nucleotides are TGTGCCAGCAGCCCGTTCGCGGGGGCGAACACCGGGGAGCTGTTTTTT. Protein sequence: CASSPFAGANTGELFF.

The chain uses TRBV29-1 and TRBJ2-1, with 7 positions matching TRBD1. V gave up 6 bases and J gave up 9 bases; unmatched junction bases: 14. CDR3 length equals 14 residues. Germline V gene lookup returns CDR1 SQVTM and CDR2 ANQGSEA. CDR3 DNA: TGCAGCGTCGACAGGGCAAGCGAGAACGGTGAGCAGTTCTTC. Amino acids: CSVDRASENGEQFF.

V gene TRBV11-2 combines with J gene TRBJ2-5; 9 nucleotides line up with TRBD2. The CDR3 runs 15 residues. V dropped 5 bases and J dropped 5; count of bases not matched to a gene: 9. CDR1 and CDR2 (germline): SGHAT, FQNNGV. CDR3 in amino acids: CASSPLAGEGETQYF. The CDR3 DNA sequence: TGTGCCAGCAGCCCCTTAGCGGGAGAGGGGGAGACCCAGTACTTC.

The V and J genes are TRBV6-6 and TRBJ1-2; 7 bases are shared with TRBD1. Per germline, CDR1 MNHNY and CDR2 SVGAGI (reference sequence). Trimming took 4 bases from V and 2 from J; bases not matched to a gene: 7. This CDR3 has 15 residues. In nucleotides, the CDR3 is TGTGCCAGCAGTTCGACAGGGCTCCACAACTATGGCTACACCTTC. The encoded protein is CASSSTGLHNYGYTF.